One and the same sample provided the 13 T cell receptor beta chains below, sequenced in a study of CD8 T cells in ankylosing spondylitis. No antigens are known for them. Findings of the study overall: A TCR beta motif of several highly homologous variants seemed to mark ankylosing spondylitis blood.

MiXCR was run by TCRdb on the 5' RACE reads, yielding one entry per CDR3 protein. Here the sample spans about 220,000 distinct CDR3 sequences, just under 7.5% being singletons. Material: blood, either unsorted or a sorted T cell fraction (not recorded which). The receptors were gathered from a male donor with ankylosing spondylitis.

Note on this clonotype: Sequence at one end of the junction differs from germline and may be a read error. This rearrangement joins TRBV7-7 to TRBJ2-1; D possibly corresponds to TRBD2 (6 bases). The germline CDR1 and CDR2 sequences are SSHAT and FNYEAQ (reference sequence). This CDR3 has 16 amino acids. This CDR3 reads CASSLGSRGSYNEQFF. CDR3 in DNA: TGTGCTAGCAGCTTAGGGAGCCGGGGGTCCTACAATGAGCAGTTCTTC.

This clonotype was found many times. V gene TRBV12-3 or TRBV12-4 combines with J gene TRBJ2-1; D may be TRBD2 (6 bases). V was trimmed by 7 bases and J by 0 bases, leaving 13 bases between them. There are 15 residues in the CDR3. The CDR3 is CASTGRGNSYNEQFF. The CDR3 nucleotides read TGTGCCAGCACCGGTCGGGGGAACTCCTACAATGAGCAGTTCTTC.

This chain joins TRBV28 and TRBJ2-7; possibly TRBD1 or TRBD2 for D (6 bases each). The CDR3 sequence is 13 residues long. Germline CDR1 is MDHEN and CDR2 is SYDVKM. Here the CDR3 DNA reads TGTGCAGCGACGGGGGCCAGCTCCTACGAGCAGTACTTC. It specifies CAATGASSYEQYF.

The rearrangement uses TRBV30 and TRBJ1-1; D is unclear. Trimming pared 8 bases from V and 2 bases from J, leaving 15 bases between. Germline V gene sequence: CDR1 GTSNPN, CDR2 SVGIG (reference sequence). This CDR3 has 13 residues. CDR3 in amino acids: CAQKPNSNTEAFF. The CDR3 DNA is TGTGCCCAAAAACCGAACTCCAACACTGAAGCTTTCTTT. Variable domain in full (rest from reference TRBV30 and TRBJ1-1): SQTIHQWPATLVQPVGSPLSLECTVEGTSNPNLYWYRQAAGRGLQLLFYSVGIGQISSEVPQNLSASRPQDRQFILSSKKLLLSDSGFYLCAQKPNSNTEAFFGQGTRLTVV.

This clonotype was seen many times. CDR3 nucleotide sequence: TGTGCCAGCAGTCCTATCGGGCCCTATGGCTACACCTTC. It is translated as CASSPIGPYGYTF. The rearrangement uses TRBV12-3 or TRBV12-4 and TRBJ1-2; no clear D gene. This CDR3 region has 13 residues. V lost 5 bases, J lost 4 bases, and 11 bases lay in between.

This clonotype was counted ten times or more. The chain joins TRBV7-9 to TRBJ2-1; D not certain. The V gene lost 6 bases and the J gene lost 5 bases, with 8 bases spanning the gap. CDR1 is SEHNR and CDR2 is FQNEAQ in the germline V gene (reference sequence). The CDR3 covers 12 residues. CDR3 sequence reads: CASSHPDNEQFF. CDR3 nucleotides: TGTGCCAGCAGTCACCCCGACAATGAGCAGTTCTTC.

With regard to this clonotype: This may come from a read error, since a much larger clone is one base off. V is TRBV6-5 and J is TRBJ2-7; D remains ambiguous. Germline assignment: CDR1 MNHEY and CDR2 SVGAGI. There are 15 residues in the CDR3. CDR3 residues: CDSSYNLGTVREQYF. CDR3 nucleotide sequence: TGTGACAGCAGTTACAACCTCGGAACAGTACGGGAGCAGTACTTC.

The rearrangement uses TRBV6-2 or TRBV6-3 and TRBJ2-1; 12 nucleotides agree with TRBD2. J was trimmed by 0 bases and V by 6 bases; bases with no gene match: 9. Germline CDR1 is MNHEY and CDR2 is SVGEGT. The CDR3 consists of 18 residues. CDR3 sequence (DNA): TGTGCCAGCAGAACTGGGAGACTAGCGGGGGTCTCCTACAATGAGCAGTTCTTC. As protein: CASRTGRLAGVSYNEQFF.

In its sample, this clonotype was seen many times. V gene TRBV4-3 combines with J gene TRBJ2-7, with D perhaps matching TRBD2 (5 bases). This CDR3 has 15 amino acids. Germline CDR1 reads LGHNA; CDR2 reads YSLEER. Trimming stripped 1 base from V and 2 bases from J, with 12 bases between. The CDR3 spells CASSQGVSVTYEQYF. CDR3 DNA: TGCGCCAGCAGCCAAGGTGTTAGCGTAACCTACGAGCAGTACTTC.

In its sample, this clonotype was seen many times. The genes are TRBV5-5 and TRBJ2-5; no clear D. V was cut by 1 base and J by 3 bases, with 4 bases left in between. CDR1 is SGHKS, CDR2 YYEKEE, per germline (reference sequence). The CDR3 has 12 residues. DNA of the CDR3: TGTGCCAGCAGCTTGAGGGAAGAGACCCAGTACTTC. Encoded protein: CASSLREETQYF.

Ten or more counts support this clonotype. The chain joins TRBV28 to TRBJ2-7; D possibly corresponds to TRBD1 (5 bases). The CDR3 is made up of 18 amino acids. Germline CDR1 and CDR2: MDHEN and SYDVKM. V lost 6 bases to trimming and J lost 3 bases, with 27 bases between them. The CDR3 DNA sequence: TGTGCCAGCAGGCGAACAGACCTACAGTTGGGGCCGTACTACGAGCAGTACTTC. Its translation: CASRRTDLQLGPYYEQYF.

Ten or more counts support this clonotype. The chain links TRBV3-1 to TRBJ1-2; D gene unclear. The CDR3 runs to 14 residues. Trimming pared 0 bases from V and 7 bases from J, leaving 12 bases between. Germline CDR1 reads LGHDT; CDR2 reads YNNKEL (reference sequence). CDR3: CASSQDRGSVGYTF. In DNA form, the CDR3 reads TGTGCCAGCAGCCAAGATCGAGGGTCGGTTGGCTACACCTTC.

This clonotype was detected ten times or more. This sequence joins TRBV18 and TRBJ1-5, with a possible D match to TRBD1 (5 bases). The CDR3 runs to 14 residues. The V end lost 5 bases, the J end lost 2 bases, and 10 bases lay between the germline ends. Germline assignment: CDR1 KGHSH and CDR2 LQKENI. The CDR3 sequence is CASSGTPRNQPQHF. The CDR3 coding sequence is TGTGCCAGCTCAGGGACTCCGCGCAATCAGCCCCAGCATTTT. Full variable domain (remainder filled in from reference TRBV18 and TRBJ1-5): NAGVMQNPRHLVRRRGQEARLRCSPMKGHSHVYWYRQLPEEGLKFMVYLQKENIIDESGMPKERFSAEFPKEGPSILRIQQVVRGDSAAYFCASSGTPRNQPQHFGDGTRLSIL.